A single T cell receptor beta chain is shown here with its context. Its target is unknown. TCRdb redid the calling of the 5' RACE reads with MiXCR, one entry per CDR3 protein. This table has around 340,000 distinct CDR3 sequences, roughly 20% appearing once. This sample is part of a study of CD8 T cells in ankylosing spondylitis. Study-wide findings and caveats: A motif in TCR beta, a set of 8 or 9 highly homologous variants, appeared characteristic of ankylosing spondylitis blood.

The V gene's germline CDR1 is MGHRA and CDR2 YSYEKL. The CDR3 has 14 residues. Trimming shortened V by 0 bases and J by 4 bases, and 10 bases separated the two germline ends. This TCR was sampled from a male donor with ankylosing spondylitis or in good health (not recorded which). The chain couples TRBV4-1 to TRBJ2-7; the D gene could be TRBD1 or TRBD2 (6 bases each). The sample comprised blood, either unsorted or a sorted T cell fraction (not recorded which). CDR3 sequence: CASSQDRGVYEQYF. The CDR3 DNA follows: TGCGCCAGCAGCCAAGATAGGGGGGTTTACGAGCAGTACTTC.